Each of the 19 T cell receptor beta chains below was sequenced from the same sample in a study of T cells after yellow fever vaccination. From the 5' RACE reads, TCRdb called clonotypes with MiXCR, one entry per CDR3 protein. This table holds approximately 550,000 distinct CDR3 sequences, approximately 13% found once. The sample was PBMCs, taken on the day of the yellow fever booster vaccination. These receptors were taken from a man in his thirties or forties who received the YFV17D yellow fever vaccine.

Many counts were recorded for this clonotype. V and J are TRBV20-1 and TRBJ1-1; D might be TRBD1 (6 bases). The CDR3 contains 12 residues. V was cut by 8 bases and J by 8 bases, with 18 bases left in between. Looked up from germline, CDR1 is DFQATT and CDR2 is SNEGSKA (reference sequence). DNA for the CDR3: TGCAGTCACTGGGACCGACAGGTGGAAGCTTTCTTT. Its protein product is CSHWDRQVEAFF.

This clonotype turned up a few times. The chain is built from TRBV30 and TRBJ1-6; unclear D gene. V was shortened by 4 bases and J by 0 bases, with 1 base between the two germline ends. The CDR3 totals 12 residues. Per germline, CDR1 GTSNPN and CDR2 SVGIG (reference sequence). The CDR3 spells CAWTSYNSPLHF. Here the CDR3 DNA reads TGTGCCTGGACCTCCTATAATTCACCCCTCCACTTT.

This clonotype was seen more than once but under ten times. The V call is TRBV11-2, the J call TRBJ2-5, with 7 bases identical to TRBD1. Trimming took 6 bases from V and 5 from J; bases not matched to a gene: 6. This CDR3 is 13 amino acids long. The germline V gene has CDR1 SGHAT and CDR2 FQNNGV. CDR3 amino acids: CASRQGEAETQYF. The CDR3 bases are TGTGCCAGCAGGCAGGGGGAAGCGGAGACCCAGTACTTC.

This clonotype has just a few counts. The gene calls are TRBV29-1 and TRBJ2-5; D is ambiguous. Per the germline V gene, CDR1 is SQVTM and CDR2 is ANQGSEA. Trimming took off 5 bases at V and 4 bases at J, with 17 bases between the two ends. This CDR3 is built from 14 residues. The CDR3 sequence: CSVSPDHFRETQYF. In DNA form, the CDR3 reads TGCAGCGTTAGCCCGGACCACTTCAGAGAGACCCAGTACTTC.

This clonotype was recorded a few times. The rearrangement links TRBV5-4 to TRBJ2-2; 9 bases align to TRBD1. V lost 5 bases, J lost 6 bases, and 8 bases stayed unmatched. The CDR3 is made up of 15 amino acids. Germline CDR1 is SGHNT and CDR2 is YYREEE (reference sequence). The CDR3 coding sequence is TGTGCCAGCAGTTCCGGGACAGGGAATCCCGGGGAGCTGTTTTTT. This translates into CASSSGTGNPGELFF.

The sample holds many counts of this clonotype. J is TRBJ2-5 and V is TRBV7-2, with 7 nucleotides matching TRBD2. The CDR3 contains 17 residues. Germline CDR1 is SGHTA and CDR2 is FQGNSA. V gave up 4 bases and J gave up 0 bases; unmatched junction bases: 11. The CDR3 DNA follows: TGTGCCAGCAGCTCGATCGCTAGCGGTTCGTACCAAGAGACCCAGTACTTC. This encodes CASSSIASGSYQETQYF.

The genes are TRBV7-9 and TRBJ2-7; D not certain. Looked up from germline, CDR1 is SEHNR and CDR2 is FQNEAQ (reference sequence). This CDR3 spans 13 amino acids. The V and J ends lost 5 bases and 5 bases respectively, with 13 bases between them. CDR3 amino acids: CASSRAGFDEQYF. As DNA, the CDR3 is TGTGCCAGCAGCCGAGCTGGTTTCGACGAGCAGTACTTC.

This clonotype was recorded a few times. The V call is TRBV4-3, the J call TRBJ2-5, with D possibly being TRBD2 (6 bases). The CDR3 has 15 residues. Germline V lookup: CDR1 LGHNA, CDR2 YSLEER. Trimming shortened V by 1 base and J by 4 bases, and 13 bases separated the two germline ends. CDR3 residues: CASSQAWRGPETQYF. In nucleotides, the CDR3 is TGCGCCAGCAGCCAAGCGTGGAGGGGCCCAGAGACCCAGTACTTC.

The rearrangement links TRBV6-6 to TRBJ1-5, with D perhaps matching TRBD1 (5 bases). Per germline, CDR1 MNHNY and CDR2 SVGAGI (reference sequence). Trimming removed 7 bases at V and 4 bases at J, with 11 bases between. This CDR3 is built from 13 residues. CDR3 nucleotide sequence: TGTGCCAGCACCCGGGACCTAAATCAGCCCCAGCATTTT. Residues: CASTRDLNQPQHF.

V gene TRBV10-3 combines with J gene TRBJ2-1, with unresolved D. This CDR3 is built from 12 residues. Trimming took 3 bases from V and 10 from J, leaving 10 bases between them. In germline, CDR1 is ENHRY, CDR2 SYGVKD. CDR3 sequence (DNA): TGTGCCATCAGTGATGGCGCCCGAGAGCAGTTCTTC. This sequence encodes CAISDGAREQFF.

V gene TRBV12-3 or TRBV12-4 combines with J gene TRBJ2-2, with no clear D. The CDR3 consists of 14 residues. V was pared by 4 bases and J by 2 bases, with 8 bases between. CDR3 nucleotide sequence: TGTGCCAGCAGTTCCTCAACAAACACCGGGGAGCTGTTTTTT. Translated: CASSSSTNTGELFF.

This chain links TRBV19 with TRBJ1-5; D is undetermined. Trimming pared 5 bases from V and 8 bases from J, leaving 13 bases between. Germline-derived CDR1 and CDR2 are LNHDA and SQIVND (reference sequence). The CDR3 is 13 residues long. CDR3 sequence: CASSDQDSKPQHF. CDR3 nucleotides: TGTGCCAGTAGTGACCAAGATTCAAAGCCCCAGCATTTT.

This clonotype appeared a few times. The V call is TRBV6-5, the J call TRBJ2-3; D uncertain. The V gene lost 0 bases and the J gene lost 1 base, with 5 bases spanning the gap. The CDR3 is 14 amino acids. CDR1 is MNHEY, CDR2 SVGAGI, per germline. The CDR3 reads CASSYSSGTDTQYF. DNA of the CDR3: TGTGCCAGCAGTTACTCGTCTGGCACAGATACGCAGTATTTT.

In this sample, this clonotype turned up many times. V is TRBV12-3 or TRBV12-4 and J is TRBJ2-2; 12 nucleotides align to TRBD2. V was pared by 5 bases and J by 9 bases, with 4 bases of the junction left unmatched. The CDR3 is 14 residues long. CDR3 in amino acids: CASSPTSGRRELFF. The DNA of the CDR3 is TGTGCCAGCAGTCCGACTAGCGGGAGAAGGGAGCTGTTTTTT.

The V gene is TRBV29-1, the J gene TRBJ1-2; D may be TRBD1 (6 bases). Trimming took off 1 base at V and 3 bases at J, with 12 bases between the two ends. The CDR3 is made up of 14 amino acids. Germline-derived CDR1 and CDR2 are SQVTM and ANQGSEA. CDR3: CSVEARGPYYGYTF. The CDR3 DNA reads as TGCAGCGTTGAAGCCAGGGGCCCCTACTATGGCTACACCTTC.

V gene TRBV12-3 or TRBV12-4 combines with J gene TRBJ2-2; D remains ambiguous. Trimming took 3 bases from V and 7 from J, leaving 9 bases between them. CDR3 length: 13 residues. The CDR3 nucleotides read TGTGCCAGCAGTTTTGAAGGTCACGGGGAGCTGTTTTTT. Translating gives CASSFEGHGELFF.

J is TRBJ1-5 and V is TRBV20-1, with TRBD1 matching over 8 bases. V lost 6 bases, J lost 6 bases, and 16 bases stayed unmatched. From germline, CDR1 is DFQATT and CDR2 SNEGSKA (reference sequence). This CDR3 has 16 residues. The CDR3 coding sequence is TGCAGTGCAGAATGGGCAGGGGGCTGGGGCCCTCAGCCCCAGCATTTT. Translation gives CSAEWAGGWGPQPQHF.

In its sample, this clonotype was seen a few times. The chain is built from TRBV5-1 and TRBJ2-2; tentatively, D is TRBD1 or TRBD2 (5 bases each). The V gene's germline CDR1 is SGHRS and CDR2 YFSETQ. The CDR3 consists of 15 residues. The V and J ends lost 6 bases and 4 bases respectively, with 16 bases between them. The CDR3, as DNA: TGCGCCAGCAACCGGGACCCGGTAGGCACCGGGGAGCTGTTTTTT. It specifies CASNRDPVGTGELFF. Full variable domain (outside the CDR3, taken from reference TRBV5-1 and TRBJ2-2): KAGVTQTPRYLIKTRGQQVTLSCSPISGHRSVSWYQQTPGQGLQFLFEYFSETQRNKGNFPGRFSGRQFSNSRSEMNVSTLELGDSALYLCASNRDPVGTGELFFGEGSRLTVL.

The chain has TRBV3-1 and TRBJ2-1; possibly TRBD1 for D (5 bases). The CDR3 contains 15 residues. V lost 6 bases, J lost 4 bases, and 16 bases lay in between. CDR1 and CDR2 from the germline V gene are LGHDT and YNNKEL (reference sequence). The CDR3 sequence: CASRAWGTGYNEQFF. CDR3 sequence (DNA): TGTGCCAGCAGGGCCTGGGGCACCGGATACAATGAGCAGTTCTTC.